This passage covers 15 T cell receptor beta chains from one sample sequenced in a study of technical replicates of blood from several donors. The assay was immunoSEQ multiplex PCR, and TCRdb's table has in-frame clones only and misses some. The repertoire has approximately 51,000 clones, over 85% of them found once; the top ten carry around 4.4%. Sequencing input: PBMCs. These receptors were collected from a human donor in good health. Some clones in this sample may be carry-over from other donors' samples.

This chain uses TRBV5-4 with TRBJ2-1, with a tentative D call TRBD1 (6 bases). CDR1 SGHNT and CDR2 YYREEE come from the germline V gene (reference sequence). V was shortened by 4 bases and J by 5 bases, with 13 bases between the two germline ends. The CDR3 loop spans 14 amino acids. The CDR3 sequence is CASSLQGFHNEQFF. CDR3 bases: TGTGCCAGCAGCCTACAGGGATTTCACAATGAGCAGTTCTTC.

V usage is TRBV5-1 and J usage is TRBJ2-5; D may be TRBD1 (6 bases). The V and J ends lost 0 bases and 9 bases respectively, with 18 bases between them. The CDR3 runs to 15 residues. The germline V gene has CDR1 SGHRS and CDR2 YFSETQ. The CDR3 here is CASSLVGRAGASQYF. The CDR3 DNA reads TGCGCCAGCAGCTTGGTGGGCAGGGCAGGGGCGTCCCAGTACTTC.

The chain combines TRBV9 with TRBJ2-3; TRBD2 matches 11 bases. The CDR3 runs to 15 residues. CDR1 SGDLS and CDR2 YYNGEE come from the germline V gene. J was trimmed by 2 bases and V by 4 bases; bases with no gene match: 3. The CDR3 protein is CASSISGGATDTQYF. CDR3 nucleotides: TGTGCCAGCAGCATTAGCGGGGGGGCCACAGATACGCAGTATTTT.

The genes are TRBV6-5 and TRBJ2-2, with 10 bases aligning to TRBD1. V dropped 6 bases and J dropped 5; count of bases not matched to a gene: 6. From germline, CDR1 is MNHEY and CDR2 SVGAGI. The CDR3 length is 15 residues. The CDR3 protein is CASSSGQGVTGELFF. The CDR3 DNA reads as TGTGCCAGCAGCTCCGGACAGGGGGTAACCGGGGAGCTGTTTTTT.

This sequence joins TRBV4-3 and TRBJ1-6; D gene uncertain. The CDR3 totals 13 residues. Germline V gives CDR1 LGHNA, CDR2 YSLEER. V shed 4 bases and J shed 9 bases, with 10 bases lying between them. The CDR3, as DNA: TGCGCCAGCAGCCCCCAGGCAGGTTCACCCCTCCACTTT. Translation gives CASSPQAGSPLHF.

The chain has TRBV4-1 and TRBJ2-1; 7 nucleotides align to TRBD1. The CDR3 contains 16 residues. The germline CDR1 and CDR2 sequences are MGHRA and YSYEKL. V lost 0 bases, J lost 0 bases, and 2 bases stayed unmatched. The CDR3 region has the DNA TGCGCCAGCAGCCAAGAGACAGGGAGCTCCTACAATGAGCAGTTCTTC. It yields the protein CASSQETGSSYNEQFF.

The rearrangement links TRBV29-1 to TRBJ2-7, with D tentatively TRBD1 (5 bases). V lost 1 base, J lost 0 bases, and 13 bases lay in between. This CDR3 is built from 15 residues. The V gene's germline CDR1 is SQVTM and CDR2 ANQGSEA. Written as DNA, the CDR3 is TGCAGCGTTGAAGCCCCTCAGGGAAGCTCCTACGAGCAGTACTTC. As protein: CSVEAPQGSSYEQYF.

The gene calls are TRBV4-3 and TRBJ1-2, with 8 bases matching TRBD1. V shed 0 bases, J shed 3 bases, and the junction held 6 bases outside the gene matches. The CDR3 loop spans 16 amino acids. The germline CDR1 and CDR2 sequences are LGHNA and YSLEER. As DNA, the CDR3 is TGCGCCAGCAGCCAAGATGAAGGCAGGGGGCACTATGGCTACACCTTC. It specifies CASSQDEGRGHYGYTF.

V is TRBV5-4 and J is TRBJ2-1; 12 bases match TRBD2. The V gene's germline CDR1 is SGHNT and CDR2 YYREEE (reference sequence). V gave up 2 bases and J gave up 7 bases; unmatched junction bases: 4. CDR3 size: 15 residues. The CDR3 bases are TGTGCCAGCAGCTTCAAGACTAGCGGGAGTAATGAGCAGTTCTTC. It encodes CASSFKTSGSNEQFF. The entire variable domain, with the rest obtained from reference TRBV5-4 and TRBJ2-1, is as follows: ETGVTQSPTHLIKTRGQQVTLRCSSQSGHNTVSWYQQALGQGPQFIFQYYREEENGRGNFPPRFSGLQFPNYSSELNVNALELDDSALYLCASSFKTSGSNEQFFGPGTRLTVL.

The V gene is TRBV6-5, the J gene TRBJ1-5, with D tentatively TRBD1 (5 bases). From germline, CDR1 is MNHEY and CDR2 SVGAGI. This CDR3 is 13 amino acids long. V dropped 6 bases and J dropped 4 bases, with 10 bases sitting between them. CDR3 coding DNA: TGTGCCAGCAGCTTCGACAGAAATCAGCCCCAGCATTTT. It specifies CASSFDRNQPQHF.

The chain is built from TRBV6-4 and TRBJ1-1, with D perhaps TRBD1 (6 bases). The length of the CDR3 is 13 residues. V lost 8 bases, J lost 1 base, and 11 bases lay in between. Looked up from germline, CDR1 is MRHNA and CDR2 is SNTAGT. CDR3 amino acids: CASRQEENTEAFF. As DNA, the CDR3 is TGTGCCAGCCGACAGGAGGAGAACACTGAAGCTTTCTTT.

This chain uses TRBV28 with TRBJ2-5, with D perhaps matching TRBD2 (6 bases). CDR3 length: 16 residues. V was clipped by 2 bases and J by 7 bases, with 20 bases between them. The germline V gene encodes CDR1 MDHEN and CDR2 SYDVKM. The CDR3 DNA is TGTGCCAGCAGTTTAATCCCGCCGGGGATCGGGGGGACCCAGTACTTC. Translating it yields CASSLIPPGIGGTQYF.

The chain couples TRBV5-4 to TRBJ1-2, with 8 bases aligning to TRBD1. Trimming removed 4 bases from V and 2 bases from J; junction bases left unmatched: 7. CDR1 SGHNT and CDR2 YYREEE come from the germline V gene (reference sequence). The CDR3 is 15 amino acids. CDR3 sequence: CASSIDRGQNYGYTF. CDR3 DNA: TGTGCCAGCAGCATTGACAGGGGACAGAACTATGGCTACACCTTC.

V gene TRBV4-3 combines with J gene TRBJ2-7; 7 nucleotides line up with TRBD2. Trimming took 1 base from V and 0 from J; bases not matched to a gene: 6. CDR1 and CDR2 (germline): LGHNA, YSLEER. The CDR3 loop spans 16 amino acids. CDR3 in DNA: TGCGCCAGCAGCCAAGGATGGGCGGGGGTCTCCTACGAGCAGTACTTC. Encoded protein: CASSQGWAGVSYEQYF.

The J gene is TRBJ2-7, the V gene TRBV7-9; D is perhaps TRBD1 (6 bases). This CDR3 comprises 15 residues. Looked up from germline, CDR1 is SEHNR and CDR2 is FQNEAQ (reference sequence). The V gene lost 0 bases and the J gene lost 4 bases, with 13 bases spanning the gap. DNA for the CDR3: TGTGCCAGCAGCTTAGCCGACGGACAGACGTACGAGCAGTACTTC. This encodes CASSLADGQTYEQYF.